The 27 T cell receptor beta chains listed next were all sequenced from one sample in a study of blood T cell repertoires in COVID-19. Measured with immunoSEQ multiplex PCR; TCRdb has only the in-frame clones, and not every one. The data show around 190,000 clones, with approximately 75% seen just once and about 9% held by the top ten. Specimen: PBMCs or T cells enriched from blood (not recorded which). Receptors were obtained from a man in his forties who had recovered from COVID-19.

The chain has TRBV7-9 and TRBJ1-2, with 11 bases matching TRBD1. Germline V lookup: CDR1 SEHNR, CDR2 FQNEAQ (reference sequence). V shed 5 bases and J 8 bases; nucleotides not matched to a gene: 7. This CDR3 has 14 amino acids. CDR3 nucleotides: TGTGCCAGCAGCACCGGACAGGGGGCGCGAGGCTACACCTTC. It yields the protein CASSTGQGARGYTF. Using reference TRBV7-9 and TRBJ1-2 for the parts outside the CDR3, the full variable domain is DTGVSQNPRHKITKRGQNVTFRCDPISEHNRLYWYRQTLGQGPEFLTYFQNEAQLEKSRLLSDRFSAERPKGSFSTLEIQRTEQGDSAMYLCASSTGQGARGYTFGSGTRLTVV.

This chain connects TRBV6-5 to TRBJ1-1; 8 nucleotides match TRBD1. The CDR3 extends over 14 amino acids. Trimming at V came to 2 bases and at J to 4 bases, leaving 3 bases not matched to a gene. Germline loops: CDR1 MNHEY, CDR2 SVGAGI. The CDR3 DNA reads as TGTGCCAGCAGTTACCAGGGGGCAGGCACTGAAGCTTTCTTT. Translating gives CASSYQGAGTEAFF.

V usage is TRBV7-2 and J usage is TRBJ1-5; 9 bases align to TRBD1. The trim removed 3 bases at V and 2 bases at J, leaving 5 bases unmatched. CDR3 length: 16 amino acids. Germline values: CDR1 SGHTA, CDR2 FQGNSA. This chain's CDR3 is CASSLIRTGGNQPQHF. The CDR3 DNA is TGTGCCAGCAGCTTGATTAGGACAGGGGGCAATCAGCCCCAGCATTTT.

The chain employs TRBV7-9 and TRBJ2-5, with 16 bases that match TRBD2. V was clipped by 5 bases and J by 5 bases; unmatched bases: 8. There are 17 residues in the CDR3. Germline values: CDR1 SEHNR, CDR2 FQNEAQ (reference sequence). The CDR3 loop is CASSGGTSGRGGETQYF. The CDR3, as DNA: TGTGCCAGCAGCGGAGGGACTAGCGGGAGGGGCGGTGAGACCCAGTACTTC.

J is TRBJ2-1 and V is TRBV4-1; TRBD2 might be the D (7 bases). This CDR3 has 18 residues. Trimming took off 4 bases at V and 6 bases at J, with 25 bases between the two ends. Germline V gives CDR1 MGHRA, CDR2 YSYEKL. In nucleotides, the CDR3 is TGCGCCAGCAGCCCGCGGGGGCCACGGGGGCTAGCCGGCAATGAGCAGTTCTTC. This codes for CASSPRGPRGLAGNEQFF.

The chain links TRBV19 to TRBJ1-1; TRBD1 matches 7 bases. The J segment lost 3 bases and the V segment lost 5 bases, leaving 3 bases of the junction unmatched. The germline gives CDR1 LNHDA, CDR2 SQIVND (reference sequence). The CDR3 spans 13 residues. CDR3 amino acids: CASSPDRHTEAFF. In DNA form, the CDR3 reads TGTGCCAGTAGTCCGGACAGGCACACTGAAGCTTTCTTT.

This clone was counted only a few times. This chain links TRBV6-4 with TRBJ2-1; maybe TRBD2 (5 bases). The V end lost 6 bases, the J end lost 3 bases, and 12 bases lay between the germline ends. The length of the CDR3 is 14 residues. The V gene's germline CDR1 is MRHNA and CDR2 SNTAGT. CDR3 sequence reads: CASSHNGGYNEQFF. The CDR3 region has the DNA TGTGCCAGCAGCCACAACGGAGGCTACAATGAGCAGTTCTTC.

In the case of this clone: Other DNA sequences in this sample translate to the same CDR3. The V gene is TRBV9, the J gene TRBJ1-1; no reliable D call. V dropped 0 bases and J dropped 5 bases, with 8 bases sitting between them. The CDR3 loop spans 13 amino acids. CDR1 is SGDLS and CDR2 is YYNGEE in the germline V gene. DNA of the CDR3: TGTGCCAGCAGCGTAGCTACGGGGACTGAAGCTTTCTTT. Translated: CASSVATGTEAFF.

The chain is built from TRBV7-9 and TRBJ1-6; D perhaps matches TRBD1 (6 bases). In germline, CDR1 is SEHNR, CDR2 FQNEAQ (reference sequence). CDR3 length: 14 amino acids. The germline V and J ends were trimmed by 4 bases and 7 bases, with 11 bases remaining between them. CDR3: CASSSGTLNSPLHF. The CDR3 nucleotides read TGTGCCAGCAGCTCCGGGACATTAAATTCACCCCTCCACTTT.

J is TRBJ1-1 and V is TRBV20-1, with D perhaps matching TRBD1 (5 bases). The germline V gene has CDR1 DFQATT and CDR2 SNEGSKA (reference sequence). The CDR3 loop spans 14 amino acids. The germline V and J ends were trimmed by 3 bases and 6 bases, with 17 bases remaining between them. DNA for the CDR3: TGCAGTGCTAGTAGTCTTGGGGGGGTAGCTGAAGCTTTCTTT. As protein: CSASSLGGVAEAFF.

The chain recombines TRBV6-5 with TRBJ1-6; 10 nucleotides align to TRBD1. The CDR3 runs to 14 residues. V was clipped by 5 bases and J by 8 bases; unmatched bases: 3. The germline gives CDR1 MNHEY, CDR2 SVGAGI. The CDR3 coding sequence is TGTGCCAGCAGTCCGGGACAGGGGTATTCACCCCTCCACTTT. Translated: CASSPGQGYSPLHF.

The rearrangement links TRBV12-5 to TRBJ2-7, with 7 bases identical to TRBD1. Germline lookup yields CDR1 LGHNT and CDR2 FRNRAP. The CDR3 covers 14 residues. J lost 3 bases, V lost 1 base, and 3 bases had no gene match. Here the CDR3 reads CASGLGQGLYEQYF. The CDR3, as DNA: TGTGCTAGTGGTTTGGGACAGGGTCTCTACGAGCAGTACTTC.

This clone was observed at least ten times. Other nucleotide sequences in the sample specify the same CDR3. This chain connects TRBV19 to TRBJ1-5, with D tentatively TRBD1 (5 bases). The CDR3 covers 13 residues. Germline-derived CDR1 and CDR2 are LNHDA and SQIVND (reference sequence). The V end lost 6 bases, the J end lost 2 bases, and 8 bases lay between the germline ends. CDR3 DNA sequence: TGTGCCAGTAGCCCACAGGGCAATCAGCCCCAGCATTTT. It specifies CASSPQGNQPQHF.

V is TRBV9 and J is TRBJ2-7; 7 nucleotides agree with TRBD2. The V and J ends lost 6 bases and 3 bases, in that order; junction bases with no gene match: 9. The germline V gene encodes CDR1 SGDLS and CDR2 YYNGEE. The CDR3 contains 14 residues. CDR3 protein: CASTRGDSVYEQYF. Here the CDR3 DNA reads TGTGCCAGCACCCGGGGGGACTCCGTCTACGAGCAGTACTTC.

The V and J genes are TRBV4-1 and TRBJ2-2; 7 bases align to TRBD1. Per the germline V gene, CDR1 is MGHRA and CDR2 is YSYEKL. V trimming: 1 base; J trimming: 1 base; junction bases outside the gene matches: 6. The CDR3 spans 17 residues. The CDR3 is CASSQGAGTVNTGELFF. In nucleotides, the CDR3 is TGCGCCAGCAGCCAAGGGGCCGGGACAGTGAACACCGGGGAGCTGTTTTTT.

J is TRBJ1-1 and V is TRBV19, with 10 bases that match TRBD1. V lost 5 bases to trimming and J lost 4 bases; unmatched junction nucleotides: 10. The CDR3 extends over 16 amino acids. Germline V gene lookup returns CDR1 LNHDA and CDR2 SQIVND (reference sequence). CDR3 amino acids: CASSPWDRGGGTEAFF. The CDR3 bases are TGTGCCAGTAGTCCCTGGGACAGGGGCGGAGGCACTGAAGCTTTCTTT.

The rearrangement joins TRBV19 to TRBJ2-1, with 8 nucleotides matching TRBD1. The CDR3 sequence is 15 residues long. From germline, CDR1 is LNHDA and CDR2 SQIVND (reference sequence). J was trimmed by 5 bases and V by 8 bases; bases with no gene match: 11. The CDR3: CASRADRGLHNEQFF. As DNA, the CDR3 is TGTGCCAGTCGAGCTGACAGGGGCCTTCACAATGAGCAGTTCTTC.

This rearrangement joins TRBV2 to TRBJ1-2; TRBD1 might be the D (6 bases). The CDR3 is 15 amino acids. CDR1 and CDR2 (germline): SNHLY, FYNNEI. The V end lost 3 bases, the J end lost 4 bases, and 15 bases lay between the germline ends. CDR3 nucleotide sequence: TGTGCCAGCAGTGATCGTGGAATACAGGGCTATGGCTACACCTTC. It encodes CASSDRGIQGYGYTF. Variable domain in full (rest from reference TRBV2 and TRBJ1-2): EPEVTQTPSHQVTQMGQEVILRCVPISNHLYFYWYRQILGQKVEFLVSFYNNEISEKSEIFDDQFSVERPDGSNFTLKIRSTKLEDSAMYFCASSDRGIQGYGYTFGSGTRLTVV.

The chain couples TRBV18 to TRBJ2-7; D may be TRBD1 (5 bases). The CDR3 contains 14 residues. Trimming shortened V by 8 bases and J by 0 bases, and 14 bases separated the two germline ends. Germline V gives CDR1 KGHSH, CDR2 LQKENI. The CDR3 sequence: CASTDIGASYEQYF. Here the CDR3 DNA reads TGTGCCAGCACCGATATTGGGGCCTCCTACGAGCAGTACTTC.

This chain links TRBV19 with TRBJ1-6, with D possibly matching TRBD1 (6 bases). Trimming removed 7 bases from V and 6 bases from J, with 10 bases in between. The CDR3 runs to 13 residues. CDR1 LNHDA and CDR2 SQIVND come from the germline V gene (reference sequence). The CDR3 region has the DNA TGTGCCAGTACCGAGGACAGTAATTCACCCCTCCACTTT. Amino acid sequence: CASTEDSNSPLHF.

The rearrangement links TRBV28 to TRBJ1-1; D possibly corresponds to TRBD1 (6 bases). The CDR3 is made up of 12 amino acids. V gave up 9 bases and J gave up 8 bases, with 16 bases separating them. Germline CDR1 MDHEN, CDR2 SYDVKM. CDR3 amino acids: CASLRSQGEAFF. The CDR3 DNA sequence: TGTGCCAGTTTGCGCTCGCAGGGGGAAGCTTTCTTT.

This clone was seen a single time. J is TRBJ1-2 and V is TRBV7-2; 7 positions match TRBD1. Germline V CDR1 and CDR2: SGHTA, FQGNSA. The CDR3 loop spans 16 amino acids. Trimming removed 5 bases from V and 0 bases from J; junction bases left unmatched: 9. For the CDR3, the DNA is TGTGCCAGCAGCGAATGGGGACAGCGAACTAACTATGGCTACACCTTC. Translated: CASSEWGQRTNYGYTF.

CDR3 in amino acids: CASSGDMNTEAFF. CDR3 DNA: TGTGCCAGCTCCGGGGATATGAACACTGAAGCTTTCTTT. The chain carries TRBV18 and TRBJ1-1; D is ambiguous. V lost 6 bases and J lost 0, with 8 bases in between. Looked up from germline, CDR1 is KGHSH and CDR2 is LQKENI. The CDR3 has 13 amino acids. The full variable domain, in which reference TRBV18 and TRBJ1-1 provide the parts outside the CDR3, is NAGVMQNPRHLVRRRGQEARLRCSPMKGHSHVYWYRQLPEEGLKFMVYLQKENIIDESGMPKERFSAEFPKEGPSILRIQQVVRGDSAAYFCASSGDMNTEAFFGQGTRLTVV.

J is TRBJ1-3 and V is TRBV12-3 or TRBV12-4; a weak D match, TRBD1 (5 bases). The V end was cut by 2 bases, the J end by 12 bases, with 11 bases between. The CDR3 spans 12 residues. The CDR3 spells CASSLSAGGIYF. The CDR3 nucleotides are TGTGCCAGCAGTTTAAGTGCCGGGGGCATATATTTT.

The chain joins TRBV5-1 to TRBJ1-5, with no clear D. The V end was cut by 4 bases, the J end by 3 bases, with 11 bases between. This CDR3 spans 14 amino acids. In germline, CDR1 is SGHRS, CDR2 YFSETQ. In DNA form, the CDR3 reads TGCGCCAGCAGCAGCGGGGATGTCAATCAGCCCCAGCATTTT. Translating gives CASSSGDVNQPQHF.

V is TRBV7-8 and J is TRBJ1-6; the D gene is possibly TRBD1 (5 bases). Between the trimmed V and J ends, which lost 2 bases and 7 bases, there was a span of 12 bases. The V gene's germline CDR1 is SGHVS and CDR2 FQNEAQ. The CDR3 consists of 15 residues. The chain's CDR3 is CASSLFGGRNSPLHF. CDR3 nucleotide sequence: TGTGCCAGCAGCTTATTCGGGGGGAGGAATTCACCCCTCCACTTT.

The rearrangement uses TRBV30 and TRBJ2-7; TRBD2 might be the D (5 bases). Trimming removed 0 bases from V and 2 bases from J, with 11 bases in between. The CDR3 sequence is 14 residues long. Per the germline V gene, CDR1 is GTSNPN and CDR2 is SVGIG (reference sequence). CDR3 bases: TGTGCCTGGAGTGTAGGGAGTTTCGCCTACGAGCAGTACTTC. This codes for CAWSVGSFAYEQYF.